One and the same sample provided the 20 T cell receptor beta chains below, sequenced in a study of vaccination effects on CD4 cells after COVID-19. Sequencing followed a ViraFEST assay step that expanded antigen-specific CD4+ T cells with viral peptide pools. When nine to ten days of culture had elapsed, CD4+ T cells were isolated. From March to December 2020, the person had a SARS-CoV-2 infection that was confirmed by PCR. Their cognate antigens are unknown. Data came from immunoSEQ multiplex PCR; TCRdb stores just in-frame clones and leaves some out. The table shows tens of thousands of clones, with approximately 62% occurring only once. This specimen consisted of CD4+ T cells from PBMCs cultured with SARS-CoV-2 spike peptides, obtained before COVID-19 vaccination. All receptors derive from a human donor who had a prior SARS-CoV-2 infection.

This clone was picked up one time. V and J are TRBV9 and TRBJ1-1, with D uncertain. Germline lookup yields CDR1 SGDLS and CDR2 YYNGEE. The V end was cut by 0 bases, the J end by 3 bases, with 15 bases between. CDR3 length: 16 amino acids. The CDR3 is CASSVEVTKEDTEAFF. The CDR3 DNA reads as TGTGCCAGCAGCGTAGAAGTTACGAAGGAGGACACTGAAGCTTTCTTT.

The chain has TRBV6-5 and TRBJ2-1; no reliable D call. The germline CDR1 and CDR2 sequences are MNHEY and SVGAGI. The CDR3 loop spans 13 amino acids. Trimming shortened V by 0 bases and J by 4 bases, and 4 bases separated the two germline ends. This chain's CDR3 is CASSYSTYNEQFF. As DNA, the CDR3 is TGTGCCAGCAGTTACTCTACATACAATGAGCAGTTCTTC.

The chain couples TRBV5-4 to TRBJ1-3; unclear D gene. Trimming removed 4 bases from V and 1 base from J, with 18 bases in between. This CDR3 has 17 amino acids. The germline CDR1 and CDR2 sequences are SGHNT and YYREEE (reference sequence). The CDR3 coding sequence is TGTGCCAGCAGCCCAGATTGGGTTCGAGGATCTGGAAACACCATATATTTT. This sequence encodes CASSPDWVRGSGNTIYF. Full variable domain (remainder filled in from reference TRBV5-4 and TRBJ1-3): ETGVTQSPTHLIKTRGQQVTLRCSSQSGHNTVSWYQQALGQGPQFIFQYYREEENGRGNFPPRFSGLQFPNYSSELNVNALELDDSALYLCASSPDWVRGSGNTIYFGEGSWLTVV.

The rearrangement links TRBV19 to TRBJ2-7; no definite D call. The CDR3 sequence is 13 residues long. Per the germline V gene, CDR1 is LNHDA and CDR2 is SQIVND (reference sequence). Trimming cost V 3 bases and J 3 bases, with 9 bases left between them. The CDR3 region is CASSMRLLYEQYF. For the CDR3, the DNA is TGTGCCAGTAGTATGCGGCTACTCTACGAGCAGTACTTC. The whole variable domain, filled in from reference TRBV19 and TRBJ2-7, reads DGGITQSPKYLFRKEGQNVTLSCEQNLNHDAMYWYRQDPGQGLRLIYYSQIVNDFQKGDIAEGYSVSREKKESFPLTVTSAQKNPTAFYLCASSMRLLYEQYFGPGTRLTVT.

The rearrangement links TRBV4-2 to TRBJ1-1; 9 bases are a match to TRBD1. This CDR3 is 14 amino acids long. Germline CDR1 LGHNA, CDR2 YNFKEQ. The V gene end was trimmed by 4 bases and the J gene end by 4 bases; junction bases not matched to a gene: 4. This CDR3 is CASSLRQGVTEAFF. CDR3 bases: TGTGCCAGCAGCCTTCGACAGGGGGTCACTGAAGCTTTCTTT.

The gene calls are TRBV7-2 and TRBJ2-5; maybe TRBD2 (6 bases). Trimming took off 5 bases at V and 2 bases at J, with 15 bases between the two ends. Germline V gene sequence: CDR1 SGHTA, CDR2 FQGNSA. The CDR3 consists of 15 residues. CDR3 protein: CASSLMTSGQETQYF. The CDR3 DNA follows: TGTGCCAGCAGCCTTATGACAAGCGGGCAAGAGACCCAGTACTTC.

This rearrangement joins TRBV18 to TRBJ1-1; the D is unclear. CDR1 is KGHSH and CDR2 is LQKENI in the germline V gene. V was trimmed by 5 bases and J by 3 bases, leaving 13 bases between them. The CDR3 extends over 14 amino acids. The CDR3 nucleotides are TGTGCCAGCTCAGGAGGGCGTCGGGACACTGAAGCTTTCTTT. Its translation: CASSGGRRDTEAFF.

This chain joins TRBV6-5 and TRBJ1-1; D not resolved. V was clipped by 5 bases and J by 4 bases, with 14 bases between them. CDR3 size: 14 residues. In germline, CDR1 is MNHEY, CDR2 SVGAGI. The CDR3 DNA reads as TGTGCCAGCAGTATAGGGAATTTGGGCACTGAAGCTTTCTTT. This translates into CASSIGNLGTEAFF.

The genes are TRBV20-1 and TRBJ1-3; D is uncertain. The length of the CDR3 is 16 residues. From germline, CDR1 is DFQATT and CDR2 SNEGSKA (reference sequence). V lost 3 bases and J 0 bases, leaving 15 bases between the germline ends. Here the CDR3 reads CSASRFGSNSGNTIYF. Written as DNA, the CDR3 is TGCAGTGCTAGTCGCTTTGGATCCAACTCTGGAAACACCATATATTTT.

This sequence joins TRBV7-9 and TRBJ1-2, with D perhaps matching TRBD1 (5 bases). V lost 1 base and J lost 2, with 8 bases in between. This CDR3 is 14 amino acids long. Germline V CDR1 and CDR2: SEHNR, FQNEAQ (reference sequence). CDR3 region: CASSLVSGNYGYTF. Here the CDR3 DNA reads TGTGCCAGCAGCTTAGTGTCAGGGAACTATGGCTACACCTTC.

The V call is TRBV9, the J call TRBJ2-3; 7 nucleotides align to TRBD2. The CDR3 is 14 residues long. J lost 8 bases, V lost 0 bases, and 6 bases had no gene match. CDR1 is SGDLS and CDR2 is YYNGEE in the germline V gene. The CDR3 coding sequence is TGTGCCAGCAGCGTAGAGGCGGGGAGGGTTACGCAGTATTTT. Translated: CASSVEAGRVTQYF. The full variable domain, with the rest looked up from reference TRBV9 and TRBJ2-3, is DSGVTQTPKHLITATGQRVTLRCSPRSGDLSVYWYQQSLDQGLQFLIQYYNGEERAKGNILERFSAQQFPDLHSELNLSSLELGDSALYFCASSVEAGRVTQYFGPGTRLTVL.

The gene calls are TRBV6-4 and TRBJ2-3; D ambiguous. The V end was cut by 0 bases, the J end by 2 bases, with 6 bases between. This CDR3 is built from 14 residues. The germline V gene encodes CDR1 MRHNA and CDR2 SNTAGT. The CDR3 sequence: CASSDSDATDTQYF. CDR3 nucleotides: TGTGCCAGCAGTGACTCTGATGCCACAGATACGCAGTATTTT.

Written as DNA, the CDR3 is TGTGCCAGCAGCTATCGGGGGGGCCGGGGCACCGGGGAGCTGTTTTTT. It translates to CASSYRGGRGTGELFF. The chain is built from TRBV7-8 and TRBJ2-2, with TRBD2 matching 8 bases. Per germline, CDR1 SGHVS and CDR2 FQNEAQ. This CDR3 region has 16 residues. V lost 4 bases, J lost 4 bases, and 8 bases stayed unmatched.

This clone was seen a few times. The rearrangement links TRBV5-4 to TRBJ2-5; 13 nucleotides agree with TRBD2. Trimming cost V 1 base and J 4 bases; bases outside gene matches: 4. The CDR3 is 16 residues long. The germline V gene has CDR1 SGHNT and CDR2 YYREEE (reference sequence). CDR3 coding DNA: TGTGCCAGCAGCTTGACTAGCGGGGGGGCAGGAGAGACCCAGTACTTC. Its protein product is CASSLTSGGAGETQYF.

This clone was observed a few times. The gene calls are TRBV24-1 and TRBJ2-2, with 13 bases fitting TRBD2. V was pared by 7 bases and J by 2 bases, with 12 bases of the junction left unmatched. In germline, CDR1 is KGHDR, CDR2 SFDVKD. This CDR3 has 19 residues. CDR3 region: CATSRPPGLAGPNTGELFF. CDR3 coding DNA: TGTGCCACCAGCAGACCTCCGGGACTAGCGGGACCAAACACCGGGGAGCTGTTTTTT.

V is TRBV27 and J is TRBJ1-5; 8 nucleotides agree with TRBD1. This CDR3 is 15 amino acids long. V dropped 2 bases and J dropped 6; count of bases not matched to a gene: 6. Germline CDR1 reads MNHEY; CDR2 reads SMNVEV (reference sequence). The CDR3 loop reads CASSLRQGKGQPQHF. As DNA, the CDR3 is TGTGCCAGCAGTTTACGACAGGGGAAAGGTCAGCCCCAGCATTTT.

V is TRBV7-2 and J is TRBJ2-3; TRBD2 agrees at 7 bases. This CDR3 region has 14 residues. Germline V gene data show CDR1 as SGHTA and CDR2 as FQGNSA. J gave up 4 bases and V 1 base, and 2 bases lay outside the gene matches. CDR3 loop: CASSLVLAADTQYF. The CDR3 DNA follows: TGTGCCAGCAGCTTAGTTCTAGCGGCAGATACGCAGTATTTT.

CDR3 protein: CASSKRGGVPETQYF. DNA for the CDR3: TGTGCCAGTAGTAAACGGGGAGGAGTGCCAGAGACCCAGTACTTC. The chain is built from TRBV19 and TRBJ2-5; D possibly corresponds to TRBD2 (6 bases). The CDR3 has 15 amino acids. CDR1 LNHDA and CDR2 SQIVND come from the germline V gene (reference sequence). The ends were cut back, 4 bases at V and 4 bases at J, with 16 bases in the middle.

This sequence joins TRBV10-1 and TRBJ2-6; 10 bases line up with TRBD2. The germline V gene has CDR1 WNHNN and CDR2 SYGVQD (reference sequence). This CDR3 is 20 amino acids long. The trim removed 3 bases at V and 3 bases at J, leaving 14 bases unmatched. CDR3 region: CASSEDSYALAGDGANVLTF. As DNA, the CDR3 is TGCGCCAGCAGTGAAGATTCTTACGCGCTAGCGGGAGATGGGGCCAACGTCCTGACTTTC.

V usage is TRBV3-1 (or the pseudogene TRBV3-2) and J usage is TRBJ1-2; D is unresolved. This CDR3 region has 13 residues. Trimming cost V 2 bases and J 3 bases, with 7 bases left between them. CDR1 is LGHDT, CDR2 YNNKEL, per germline (reference sequence). The CDR3 coding sequence is TGTGCCAGCAGCCAATACGGATACTATGGCTACACCTTC. Its protein is CASSQYGYYGYTF.